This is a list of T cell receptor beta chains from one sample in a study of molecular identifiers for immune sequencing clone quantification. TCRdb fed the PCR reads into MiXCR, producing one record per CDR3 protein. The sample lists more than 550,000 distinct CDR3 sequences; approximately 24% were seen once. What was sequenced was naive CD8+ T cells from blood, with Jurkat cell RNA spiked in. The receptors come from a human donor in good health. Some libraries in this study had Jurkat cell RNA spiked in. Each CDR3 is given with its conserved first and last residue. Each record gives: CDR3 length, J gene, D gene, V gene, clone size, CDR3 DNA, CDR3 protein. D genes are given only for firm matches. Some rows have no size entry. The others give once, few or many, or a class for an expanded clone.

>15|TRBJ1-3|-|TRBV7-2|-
TGTGCCAGCAGCCTCGACCGCAGCTCTGGAAACACCATGTATTTT
CASSLDRSSGNTMYF
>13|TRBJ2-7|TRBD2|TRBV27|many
TGTGCCAGCGGCGGGGGTAGCGTCTACGAGCAGTACTTC
CASGGGSVYEQYF
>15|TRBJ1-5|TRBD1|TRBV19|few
TGTGCCACCCGGGACAGGGAGGGGGAAAACCAGCCCCAGCATTTT
CATRDREGENQPQHF
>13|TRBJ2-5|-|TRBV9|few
TGTGCCAGCAGCGTTGGGCGGTGGGAGACCCAGTACTTC
CASSVGRWETQYF
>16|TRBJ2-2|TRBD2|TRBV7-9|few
TGTGCCAGCAGCTCTACTAGCGGGAGGAACGCCGGGGAGCTGTTTTTT
CASSSTSGRNAGELFF
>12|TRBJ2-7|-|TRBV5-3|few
TGTGCCAGCAGCCCATTCATCTACGAGCAGTACTTC
CASSPFIYEQYF
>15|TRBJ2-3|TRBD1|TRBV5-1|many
TGCGCCAGCAGCTCCGGACAGGGGGGCACAGATACGCAGTATTTT
CASSSGQGGTDTQYF
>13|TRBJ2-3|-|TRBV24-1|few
TGTGCCACCAGTGATTTGCTAGCAGATACGCAGTATTTT
CATSDLLADTQYF
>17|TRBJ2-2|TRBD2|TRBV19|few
TGTGCCAGTAACCCGACTAGCGGGGGCTCGAACACCGGGGAGCTGTTTTTT
CASNPTSGGSNTGELFF
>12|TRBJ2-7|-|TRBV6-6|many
TGTGCCAGCACCGAGGGGACAAACGAGCAGTACTTC
CASTEGTNEQYF
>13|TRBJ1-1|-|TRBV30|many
TGTGCCTGGAGATACGGCTGGAACACTGAAGCTTTCTTT
CAWRYGWNTEAFF
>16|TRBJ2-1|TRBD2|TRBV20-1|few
TGCAGTGCAAGCCCGCCCAGGCTAGCGGGGGTGAATGAGCAGTTCTTC
CSASPPRLAGVNEQFF
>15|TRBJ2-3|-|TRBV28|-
TGTGCCAGCAGTATGACTAGAGTGAGCACAGATACGCAGTATTTT
CASSMTRVSTDTQYF
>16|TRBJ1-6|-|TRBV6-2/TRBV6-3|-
TGTGCCAGCAGTTACACGGGACCGGAGTATAATTCACCCCTCCACTTT
CASSYTGPEYNSPLHF
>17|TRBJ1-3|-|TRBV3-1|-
TGTGCCAGCATGACCATGACGGGCGGAAACTCTGGAGACACCATATATTTT
CASMTMTGGNSGDTIYF
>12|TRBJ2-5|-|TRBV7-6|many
TGTGCCAGCAGCCCCCCAACAGAGACCCAGTACTTC
CASSPPTETQYF
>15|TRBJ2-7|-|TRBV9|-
TGTGCCAGCAGCGTAAGAGGTAGGGGTATAGACGAGCAGTACTTC
CASSVRGRGIDEQYF
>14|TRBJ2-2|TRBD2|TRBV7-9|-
TGTGCCAGCAGCCCCCTTGGGGGGGCCGGGGAGCTGTTTTTT
CASSPLGGAGELFF
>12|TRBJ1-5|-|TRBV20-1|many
TGCAGTGCCCAACAGGAGAATCAGCCCCAGCATTTT
CSAQQENQPQHF
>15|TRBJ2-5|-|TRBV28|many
TGTGCCAGCAGTTCGCGGACCGATTACCAAGAGACCCAGTACTTC
CASSSRTDYQETQYF
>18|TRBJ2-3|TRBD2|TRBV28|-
TGTGCCAGCAGTTCCCGGACTAGCGGGGGGGGAAGCACAGATACGCAGTATTTT
CASSSRTSGGGSTDTQYF
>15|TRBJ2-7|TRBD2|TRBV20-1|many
TGCAGTGCTAGAGGGTTCGCCGGTCGGGAGGGCGAGCAGTACTTC
CSARGFAGREGEQYF
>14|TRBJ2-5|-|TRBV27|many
TGTGCCAGCAGTTTAACTGGACCGCAAGAGACCCAGTACTTC
CASSLTGPQETQYF
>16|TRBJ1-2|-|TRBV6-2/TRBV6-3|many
TGTGCCAGCAGTTCCAAGCGGACATCTTATAACTATGGCTACACCTTC
CASSSKRTSYNYGYTF
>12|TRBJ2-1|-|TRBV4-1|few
TGCGCCAGCAGCCAAACAGGGCTTGAGCAGTTCTTC
CASSQTGLEQFF
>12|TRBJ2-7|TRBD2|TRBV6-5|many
TGTGCCAGCTGGACTAGCGGGGAAGAGCAGTACTTC
CASWTSGEEQYF
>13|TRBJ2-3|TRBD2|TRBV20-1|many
TGCAGTGCTAGGCCGGGAGGGCAGGATACGCAGTATTTT
CSARPGGQDTQYF
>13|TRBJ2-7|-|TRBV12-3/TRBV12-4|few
TGTGCCAGCAGAGCTACAGGGAGTTACGAGCAGTACTTC
CASRATGSYEQYF
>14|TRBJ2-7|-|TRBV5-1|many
TGCGCCAGCAGCTTGATCGGCGGGGACTACGAGCAGTACTTC
CASSLIGGDYEQYF
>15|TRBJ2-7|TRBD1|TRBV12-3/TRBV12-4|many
TGTGCCAGCAGTTCGACGGACAGGGACTCCTACGAGCAGTACTTC
CASSSTDRDSYEQYF
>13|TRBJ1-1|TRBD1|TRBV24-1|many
TGTGCCACCAGCCAGACAGGGTCCACTGAAGCTTTCTTT
CATSQTGSTEAFF
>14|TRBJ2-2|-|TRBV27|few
TGTGCCAGCAAGGAGATTTCGAACACCGGGGAGCTGTTTTTT
CASKEISNTGELFF
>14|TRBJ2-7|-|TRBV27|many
TGTGCCAGCAGTTCGGGACTCGTCTCCTACGAGCAGTACTTC
CASSSGLVSYEQYF
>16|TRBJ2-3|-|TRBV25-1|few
TGTGCCAGCAGTGAACCCGGGACATCTAGCACAGATACGCAGTATTTT
CASSEPGTSSTDTQYF
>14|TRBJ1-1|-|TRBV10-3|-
TGTGCCATCAGTGAGTCTTTATCAGGGTTAGGCGCTTTCTTT
CAISESLSGLGAFF
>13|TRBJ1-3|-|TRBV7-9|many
TGTGCCAGCAGCTCAATGTACGGAAACACCATATATTTT
CASSSMYGNTIYF